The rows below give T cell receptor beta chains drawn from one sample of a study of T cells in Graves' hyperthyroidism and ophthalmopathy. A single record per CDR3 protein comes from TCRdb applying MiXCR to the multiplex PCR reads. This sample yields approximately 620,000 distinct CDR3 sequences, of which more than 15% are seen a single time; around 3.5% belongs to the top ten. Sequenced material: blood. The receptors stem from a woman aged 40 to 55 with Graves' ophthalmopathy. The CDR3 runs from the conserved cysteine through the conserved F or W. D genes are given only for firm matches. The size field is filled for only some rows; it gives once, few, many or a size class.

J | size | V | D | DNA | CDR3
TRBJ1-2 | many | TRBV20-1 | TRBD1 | TGCAGTGCTAGAAAGGTTGACAGGGACAACTATGGCTACACCTTC | CSARKVDRDNYGYTF
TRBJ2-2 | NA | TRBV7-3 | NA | TGTGCCAGCAGCCGTATCCCCGGGGAGCTGTTTTTT | CASSRIPGELFF
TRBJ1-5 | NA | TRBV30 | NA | TGTGCCTGGAGTGAAGGGGTAGGTCAGCCCCAGCATTTT | CAWSEGVGQPQHF
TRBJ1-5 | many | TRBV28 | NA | TGTGCCAGCAGGTCACATACCTATAGCAATCAGCCCCAGCATTTT | CASRSHTYSNQPQHF
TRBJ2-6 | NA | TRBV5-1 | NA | TGCGCCAGCAGCTTGGGAGGGGCGACTTACTCTGGGGCCAACGTCCTGACTTTC | CASSLGGATYSGANVLTF
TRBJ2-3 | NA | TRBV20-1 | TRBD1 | TGCAGTGCTAGAGCCCCGGGACAGGGGGGGAGCACAGATACGCAGTATTTT | CSARAPGQGGSTDTQYF
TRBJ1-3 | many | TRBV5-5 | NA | TGTGCCAGCAGCGAGACTGGAAACACCATATATTTT | CASSETGNTIYF
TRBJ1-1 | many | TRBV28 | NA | TGTGCCAGCAGTTTATCCTACACTGAAGCTTTCTTT | CASSLSYTEAFF
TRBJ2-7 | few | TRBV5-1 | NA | TGCGCCAGCAGCCAGGACAGACAAATCTACGAGCAGTACTTC | CASSQDRQIYEQYF
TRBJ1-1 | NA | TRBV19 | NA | TGTGCCAGTACCGTCTTCGTTGAGGCCTTCGGGAACACTGAAGCTTTCTTT | CASTVFVEAFGNTEAFF
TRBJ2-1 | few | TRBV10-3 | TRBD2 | TGTGCCATCAAGCCGGGACTAGCGGACAATGAGCAGTTCTTC | CAIKPGLADNEQFF
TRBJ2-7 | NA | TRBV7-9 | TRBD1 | TGTGCCAGCAGCGCCCGAACAGGGGCGGACGAGCAGTACTTC | CASSARTGADEQYF
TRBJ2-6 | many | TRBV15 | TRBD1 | TGTGCCACTACTGAAACCGGGACAGGGGGTTTGTCCGGGGCCAACGTCCTGACTTTC | CATTETGTGGLSGANVLTF
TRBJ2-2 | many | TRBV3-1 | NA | TGTGCCAGCAGCCAAGCGGTATCCATGGGGGAGCTGTTTTTT | CASSQAVSMGELFF
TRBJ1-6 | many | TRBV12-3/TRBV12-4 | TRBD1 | TGTGCCAGCAGTCAGACAGGGATTAATTCACCCCTCCACTTT | CASSQTGINSPLHF
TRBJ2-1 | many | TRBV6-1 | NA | TGTGCCAGCAGTGAAATCTTCCGGACACTTTACAATGAGCAGTTCTTC | CASSEIFRTLYNEQFF
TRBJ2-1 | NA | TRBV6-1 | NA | TGTGCCAGCAGTGAAGTCTTCTTTGGGGGAATCTACAATGAGCAGTTCTTC | CASSEVFFGGIYNEQFF
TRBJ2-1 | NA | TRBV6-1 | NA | TGTGCCAGCGGACTACAGGAATCCTACAATGAGCAGTTCTTC | CASGLQESYNEQFF
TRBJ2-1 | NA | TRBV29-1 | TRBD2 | TGCAGCATTAGCGGGAGTGTGAGGAATGAGCAGTTCTTC | CSISGSVRNEQFF
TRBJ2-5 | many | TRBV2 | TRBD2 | TGTGCCAGCATAGCTAGCGGGGGCGTTCAAGAGACCCAGTACTTC | CASIASGGVQETQYF